Described below is a single T cell receptor (beta chain) sequence and its context. Time point of the sample: blood 4 weeks post-SBRT, at nephrectomy. This sample's treatment: 15 Gy SBRT to primary tumor, nephrectomy 4 weeks later. These data come from a study of radiation and T cells in renal cell carcinoma. Germline V CDR1 and CDR2: SSHAT, FNYEAQ (reference sequence). CDR3 length equals 21 residues. The junction had 22 bases not matched to a gene; V was cut back by 4 bases and J by 4 bases. The assay was immunoSEQ multiplex PCR, and TCRdb's table has in-frame clones only and misses some. The sample yields roughly 61,000 clones, about 74% seen once.

This sequence was found in a man aged 55 to 70 with renal cell carcinoma. This specimen consisted of blood, obtained from a patient whose treatment included radiotherapy and nephrectomy. V usage is TRBV7-7 and J usage is TRBJ2-2; 9 positions agree with TRBD1. The CDR3 here is CASSSYPVRDRAQKVTGELFF. The CDR3 DNA reads as TGTGCCAGCAGCTCCTACCCCGTACGGGACAGGGCTCAAAAAGTCACCGGGGAGCTGTTTTTT.